The 22 T cell receptor beta chains given below trace back to one sample, sequenced in a study of blood T cell repertoires in COVID-19. Profiling relied on immunoSEQ multiplex PCR, and the TCRdb table lists in-frame clones only, not all of them. The table records hundreds of thousands of clones, around 82% of them present only once. The sample was peripheral blood. The receptors shown here come from a woman of 80 years or more with active or convalescent COVID-19.

The V call is TRBV28, the J call TRBJ2-7; tentatively, D is TRBD1 (5 bases). The CDR3 is made up of 16 amino acids. Trimming pared 5 bases from V and 5 bases from J, leaving 22 bases between. In germline, CDR1 is MDHEN, CDR2 SYDVKM. The CDR3 loop is CASSDSHTGGFDEQYF. The CDR3 DNA follows: TGTGCCAGCAGTGACAGCCATACGGGCGGTTTCGACGAGCAGTACTTC.

This chain uses TRBV11-1 with TRBJ2-3; TRBD1 agrees at 9 bases. With 5 bases clipped from V and 3 bases from J, the junction kept 9 bases outside the gene matches. Germline loops: CDR1 SGHAT, CDR2 FQDESV (reference sequence). CDR3 size: 16 residues. DNA for the CDR3: TGTGCCAGCAGCCCCCTCGACAGGGGGAAGACAGATACGCAGTATTTT. Amino acids: CASSPLDRGKTDTQYF.

The CDR3 DNA is TGTGCCAGCAGTTCCGGTCGCGGGGTCGAGGCCACTGAAGCTTTCTTT. It encodes CASSSGRGVEATEAFF. J is TRBJ1-1 and V is TRBV27; D is undetermined. The V end was cut by 4 bases, the J end by 4 bases, with 19 bases between. The CDR3 is made up of 16 amino acids. Germline V CDR1 and CDR2: MNHEY, SMNVEV (reference sequence).

This sequence joins TRBV10-3 and TRBJ2-5; a possible D gene is TRBD2 (6 bases). Per the germline V gene, CDR1 is ENHRY and CDR2 is SYGVKD. With 4 bases removed from V and 1 base from J, the gap between germline ends came to 13 bases. The CDR3 runs 15 residues. The chain's CDR3 is CAISGDSGFQETQYF. The CDR3 bases are TGTGCCATCAGTGGGGATAGCGGATTCCAAGAGACCCAGTACTTC.

The chain combines TRBV6-2 or TRBV6-3 with TRBJ2-5, with D possibly being TRBD2 (6 bases). The CDR3 covers 14 residues. Trimming pared 2 bases from V and 3 bases from J, leaving 10 bases between. The germline gives CDR1 MNHEY, CDR2 SVGEGT. CDR3 DNA: TGTGCCAGCAGTTACCAACTAGCAAAAGAGACCCAGTACTTC. This sequence encodes CASSYQLAKETQYF.

The chain joins TRBV28 to TRBJ1-2; TRBD1 might be the D (6 bases). This CDR3 comprises 14 residues. V lost 6 bases, J lost 4 bases, and 15 bases lay in between. From germline, CDR1 is MDHEN and CDR2 SYDVKM. CDR3 protein: CASSPGVDSYGYTF. CDR3 in DNA: TGTGCCAGCAGCCCAGGGGTGGACAGCTATGGCTACACCTTC.

The V gene is TRBV5-1, the J gene TRBJ2-5; D might be TRBD1 (6 bases). This CDR3 comprises 15 residues. CDR1 and CDR2 (germline): SGHRS, YFSETQ. Trimming took off 0 bases at V and 5 bases at J, with 14 bases between the two ends. The DNA for the CDR3 is TGCGCCAGCAGCTTGGAACCAGGGGTCCTGGAGACCCAGTACTTC. Residues: CASSLEPGVLETQYF.

Here the CDR3 DNA reads TGTGCCTGGAGTCCAATCTATGGCTACACCTTC. Translation gives CAWSPIYGYTF. The gene calls are TRBV30 and TRBJ1-2; D call uncertain. This CDR3 is built from 11 residues. Germline V CDR1 and CDR2: GTSNPN, SVGIG (reference sequence). V lost 2 bases and J 4 bases, leaving 5 bases between the germline ends.

This sequence joins TRBV7-9 and TRBJ1-6; D gene ambiguous. V shed 1 base and J shed 6 bases, with 10 bases lying between them. Germline V gene lookup returns CDR1 SEHNR and CDR2 FQNEAQ (reference sequence). This CDR3 has 15 residues. CDR3 region: CASSLGQAINSPLHF. CDR3 DNA: TGTGCCAGCAGCTTAGGGCAGGCGATTAATTCACCCCTCCACTTT.

This clone was seen a handful of times. This sequence joins TRBV4-1 and TRBJ1-5; D is uncertain. The CDR3 loop spans 16 amino acids. Looked up from germline, CDR1 is MGHRA and CDR2 is YSYEKL. V was shortened by 2 bases and J by 5 bases, with 16 bases between the two germline ends. This CDR3 is CASSQTITRGDQPQHF. In nucleotides, the CDR3 is TGCGCCAGCAGCCAAACAATAACCCGGGGAGATCAGCCCCAGCATTTT.

This clone was seen a handful of times. This rearrangement joins TRBV28 to TRBJ1-5, with D perhaps TRBD1 (5 bases). CDR1 is MDHEN and CDR2 is SYDVKM in the germline V gene. With 6 bases removed from V and 3 bases from J, the gap between germline ends came to 15 bases. The CDR3 is made up of 15 amino acids. The CDR3 region is CASRPDRVPNQPQHF. The CDR3 bases are TGTGCCAGCAGACCCGACAGAGTGCCCAATCAGCCCCAGCATTTT.

This chain uses TRBV6-5 with TRBJ1-6, with D possibly being TRBD1 (5 bases). Trimming removed 7 bases at V and 7 bases at J, with 14 bases between. Germline V lookup: CDR1 MNHEY, CDR2 SVGAGI. This CDR3 has 14 residues. As DNA, the CDR3 is TGTGCCAGCATATTAGACAGTCTAAATTCACCCCTCCACTTT. Amino acids: CASILDSLNSPLHF.

V and J are TRBV5-1 and TRBJ1-1; 9 bases fit TRBD1. Trimming cost V 4 bases and J 1 base; bases outside gene matches: 8. This CDR3 contains 16 residues. Germline CDR1 reads SGHRS; CDR2 reads YFSETQ. The CDR3 reads CASSNIWDRENTEAFF. CDR3 DNA: TGCGCCAGCAGCAACATATGGGACAGGGAGAACACTGAAGCTTTCTTT. Full variable domain (rest looked up from reference TRBV5-1 and TRBJ1-1): KAGVTQTPRYLIKTRGQQVTLSCSPISGHRSVSWYQQTPGQGLQFLFEYFSETQRNKGNFPGRFSGRQFSNSRSEMNVSTLELGDSALYLCASSNIWDRENTEAFFGQGTRLTVV.

This clone was detected only a few times. The chain combines TRBV3-1 (or the pseudogene TRBV3-2) with TRBJ1-1; D uncertain. Trimming left V 1 base short and J 5 bases short, with 8 bases between. CDR1 is LGHDT, CDR2 YNNKEL, per germline (reference sequence). The CDR3 loop spans 13 amino acids. CDR3 DNA: TGTGCCAGCAGCCAAGTTTACGGGACTGAAGCTTTCTTT. Protein: CASSQVYGTEAFF.

The chain employs TRBV13 and TRBJ2-7; D gene uncertain. Germline V gene lookup returns CDR1 PRHDT and CDR2 FYEKMQ (reference sequence). The CDR3 contains 15 residues. With 5 bases removed from V and 2 bases from J, the gap between germline ends came to 16 bases. CDR3 in amino acids: CASSQEQTATYEQYF. DNA of the CDR3: TGTGCCAGCAGCCAAGAACAGACCGCCACCTACGAGCAGTACTTC.

Here the CDR3 reads CASSLTGPYGYTF. In DNA form, the CDR3 reads TGTGCCAGCAGCTTGACAGGCCCCTATGGCTACACCTTC. The chain joins TRBV5-4 to TRBJ1-2; tentative D call: TRBD1 (5 bases). The CDR3 has 13 amino acids. Germline values: CDR1 SGHNT, CDR2 YYREEE (reference sequence). Trimming cost V 1 base and J 4 bases, with 8 bases left between them.

There are a few counts of this clone. The chain employs TRBV18 and TRBJ1-5; D is perhaps TRBD1 (6 bases). CDR3 length equals 19 residues. V was clipped by 3 bases and J by 0 bases, with 21 bases between them. Germline CDR1 reads KGHSH; CDR2 reads LQKENI. CDR3 DNA: TGTGCCAGCTCACCTATCGTTCTGACAGGAACCGATAGCAATCAGCCCCAGCATTTT. It encodes CASSPIVLTGTDSNQPQHF.

In this sample, this clone turned up a few times. The chain links TRBV3-1 (or the pseudogene TRBV3-2) to TRBJ2-7; a possible D gene is TRBD2 (6 bases). Deletions cut 1 base from V and 7 bases from J, with 14 bases between. This CDR3 comprises 14 residues. Germline V CDR1 and CDR2: LGHDT, YNNKEL (reference sequence). The CDR3 reads CASSQVHGGGEQYF. Here the CDR3 DNA reads TGTGCCAGCAGCCAAGTCCATGGAGGAGGGGAGCAGTACTTC.

The CDR3 region is CASSFLGYEQYF. CDR3 coding DNA: TGTGCCAGCAGCTTTCTCGGGTACGAGCAGTACTTC. The chain is built from TRBV7-9 and TRBJ2-7; D remains ambiguous. CDR1 and CDR2 (germline): SEHNR, FQNEAQ (reference sequence). Trimming left V 3 bases short and J 4 bases short, with 7 bases between. This CDR3 spans 12 amino acids. The entire variable domain, with the rest obtained from reference TRBV7-9 and TRBJ2-7, is as follows: DTGVSQNPRHKITKRGQNVTFRCDPISEHNRLYWYRQTLGQGPEFLTYFQNEAQLEKSRLLSDRFSAERPKGSFSTLEIQRTEQGDSAMYLCASSFLGYEQYFGPGTRLTVT.

This rearrangement joins TRBV7-2 to TRBJ2-7, with TRBD2 matching 10 bases. CDR3 length: 15 amino acids. Unmatched junction bases numbered 5, after V lost 1 base and J lost 5 bases. CDR1 is SGHTA and CDR2 is FQGNSA in the germline V gene. In DNA form, the CDR3 reads TGTGCCAGCAGCTTAGTGGGACTAGCGTCCCACGAGCAGTACTTC. Amino acid sequence: CASSLVGLASHEQYF.

As for this clone: The sample carries other DNA sequences with the same CDR3. The chain has TRBV3-1 (or the pseudogene TRBV3-2) and TRBJ1-1, with TRBD1 matching 8 bases. The germline V gene encodes CDR1 LGHDT and CDR2 YNNKEL (reference sequence). J was trimmed by 5 bases and V by 1 base; bases with no gene match: 3. This CDR3 is built from 14 residues. CDR3 amino acids: CASSQAGQGTEAFF. The CDR3 DNA sequence: TGTGCCAGCAGCCAAGCCGGACAGGGAACTGAAGCTTTCTTT.

The chain combines TRBV2 with TRBJ1-5, with D possibly matching TRBD1 (6 bases). The germline V gene has CDR1 SNHLY and CDR2 FYNNEI. The ends were cut back, 6 bases at V and 2 bases at J, with 14 bases in the middle. CDR3 length: 15 residues. CDR3 in amino acids: CASRTTGNGNQPQHF. CDR3 in DNA: TGTGCCAGCAGGACAACAGGGAACGGCAATCAGCCCCAGCATTTT.